The 9 T cell receptor beta chains below were found in one sample sequenced in a study of early T cells in non-severe SARS-CoV-2 infection. TCRdb re-analysed the 5' RACE reads in MiXCR, keeping a single row per CDR3 protein. The sample lists fewer than 85,000 distinct CDR3 sequences, about 15% seen once, with 3.5% to 5% in the top ten. Sequencing used whole blood, obtained at baseline. The source is an adult who was a healthcare worker with PCR-confirmed SARS-CoV-2 infection or an uninfected control (not recorded which).

This clonotype was found many times. V gene TRBV2 combines with J gene TRBJ2-1, with 7 bases identical to TRBD1. Germline-derived CDR1 and CDR2 are SNHLY and FYNNEI. The ends lost 6 bases at V and 0 bases at J; junction bases unmatched: 5. The CDR3 is 15 residues long. The CDR3 region has the DNA TGTGCCAGCAGAGGACAGGCCAGCTCCTACAATGAGCAGTTCTTC. It specifies CASRGQASSYNEQFF.

The chain couples TRBV11-2 to TRBJ1-4; D is undetermined. Trimming removed 5 bases from V and 7 bases from J, with 11 bases in between. The V gene's germline CDR1 is SGHAT and CDR2 FQNNGV. This CDR3 spans 13 amino acids. The CDR3 nucleotides read TGTGCCAGCAGCCGCGAACGGGGTGAAAAACTGTTTTTT. Its protein product is CASSRERGEKLFF. The full variable domain, rest sourced from reference TRBV11-2 and TRBJ1-4, is EAGVAQSPRYKIIEKRQSVAFWCNPISGHATLYWYQQILGQGPKLLIQFQNNGVVDDSQLPKDRFSAERLKGVDSTLKIQPAKLEDSAVYLCASSRERGEKLFFGSGTQLSVL.

The V call is TRBV12-3 or TRBV12-4, the J call TRBJ2-5, with D perhaps matching TRBD2 (6 bases). This CDR3 has 12 amino acids. With 3 bases removed from V and 7 bases from J, the gap between germline ends came to 9 bases. The CDR3 region is CASSFPEGTQYF. CDR3 DNA sequence: TGTGCCAGCAGTTTCCCGGAGGGGACCCAGTACTTC.

This clonotype showed up many times. The genes are TRBV12-3 or TRBV12-4 and TRBJ1-5; 7 nucleotides align to TRBD1. V lost 6 bases to trimming and J lost 2 bases; unmatched junction nucleotides: 4. The CDR3 has 14 residues. Here the CDR3 DNA reads TGTGCCAGCAGCCGACAGGGAGGCAATCAGCCCCAGCATTTT. The encoded protein is CASSRQGGNQPQHF.

V gene TRBV7-8 combines with J gene TRBJ2-1; D is perhaps TRBD2 (6 bases). Trimming removed 0 bases at V and 1 base at J, with 10 bases between. This CDR3 has 16 residues. Germline values: CDR1 SGHVS, CDR2 FQNEAQ. CDR3 DNA: TGTGCCAGCAGCTTAGCTAGCGGAAATTCCTACAATGAGCAGTTCTTC. This sequence encodes CASSLASGNSYNEQFF. Combining the CDR3 with reference TRBV7-8 and TRBJ2-1 gives the whole variable domain GAGVSQSPRYKVAKRGQDVALRCDPISGHVSLFWYQQALGQGPEFLTYFQNEAQLDKSGLPSDRFFAERPEGSVSTLKIQRTQQEDSAVYLCASSLASGNSYNEQFFGPGTRLTVL.

This sequence joins TRBV3-1 and TRBJ2-7; 10 bases align to TRBD1. Looked up from germline, CDR1 is LGHDT and CDR2 is YNNKEL (reference sequence). V shed 4 bases and J 1 base; nucleotides not matched to a gene: 13. The CDR3 totals 18 residues. The CDR3 DNA is TGTGCCAGCAGCCCGTCCGGGACAGGGGCCCGTTTGTCCTACGAGCAGTACTTC. Translated: CASSPSGTGARLSYEQYF.

This sequence joins TRBV12-3 or TRBV12-4 and TRBJ2-2; D perhaps matches TRBD1 (8 bases). The CDR3 length is 15 residues. With 6 bases removed from V and 4 bases from J, the gap between germline ends came to 15 bases. The CDR3 DNA follows: TGTGCCAGCAGGCCCACAGGGGGGGGCACCGGGGAGCTGTTTTTT. It translates to CASRPTGGGTGELFF.

This clonotype was detected only a few times. The chain combines TRBV7-9 with TRBJ2-7, with 11 bases fitting TRBD2. The CDR3 consists of 15 residues. Losses at the gene ends were 8 bases for V and 2 bases for J; bases not matched to a gene: 8. Germline CDR1 is SEHNR and CDR2 is FQNEAQ (reference sequence). DNA of the CDR3: TGTGCCAGCGAGAATGGTAGCGGGAGGGCCTACGAGCAGTACTTC. Translation: CASENGSGRAYEQYF. Full variable domain (outside the CDR3, taken from reference TRBV7-9 and TRBJ2-7): DTGVSQNPRHKITKRGQNVTFRCDPISEHNRLYWYRQTLGQGPEFLTYFQNEAQLEKSRLLSDRFSAERPKGSFSTLEIQRTEQGDSAMYLCASENGSGRAYEQYFGPGTRLTVT.

In this sample, this clonotype turned up many times. The gene calls are TRBV2 and TRBJ1-2; D is ambiguous. Germline V gene sequence: CDR1 SNHLY, CDR2 FYNNEI. The CDR3 is 16 residues long. Trimming took 1 base from V and 4 from J, leaving 16 bases between them. CDR3: CASSEGRTDTSYGYTF. The CDR3 coding sequence is TGTGCCAGCAGTGAAGGTCGAACCGATACTTCCTATGGCTACACCTTC.